This T cell receptor (beta chain) was identified during a study of blood T cell repertoires in COVID-19. Overall study context: Samples taken during acute and convalescent COVID-19 were collected in the United States, Italy and Spain. Sample material is recorded as cDNA or gDNA derived from T cells, B-cell-depleted T cells, or PBMCs.

V gave up 3 bases and J gave up 1 base, with 7 bases separating them. The CDR3 contains 13 residues. Germline CDR1 is SGHNT and CDR2 is YYREEE (reference sequence). Assay: immunoSEQ multiplex PCR; the TCRdb copy retains only in-frame clones and omits some. This table has about 280,000 clones, 83% appearing once. This sequence originates from a woman in her forties or fifties who had recovered from COVID-19. The source material was peripheral blood. The genes are TRBV5-4 and TRBJ1-1, with D hard to call. The chain's CDR3 is CASSWRGNTEAFF. The CDR3 region has the DNA TGTGCCAGCAGCTGGCGGGGGAACACTGAAGCTTTCTTT.